This T cell receptor (beta chain) was sequenced for a study of T cells after yellow fever vaccination. This clonotype was seen a handful of times. TCRdb reanalysed the 5' RACE reads using MiXCR and keeps one entry per CDR3 protein. Among 550,000 to 750,000 distinct CDR3 sequences listed, 13% were seen once. The CDR3 extends over 14 amino acids. Germline V gives CDR1 GTSNPN, CDR2 SVGIG (reference sequence). V dropped 2 bases and J dropped 3; count of bases not matched to a gene: 5. The sequence came from a man in his thirties or forties who received the YFV17D yellow fever vaccine. The chain has TRBV30 and TRBJ2-5; TRBD2 matches at 8 bases. The sequencing here drew on PBMCs, taken on the day of the yellow fever booster vaccination. The CDR3 DNA is TGTGCCTGGAGTCGGGGGGGCAGGGAAGAGACCCAGTACTTC. This encodes CAWSRGGREETQYF.